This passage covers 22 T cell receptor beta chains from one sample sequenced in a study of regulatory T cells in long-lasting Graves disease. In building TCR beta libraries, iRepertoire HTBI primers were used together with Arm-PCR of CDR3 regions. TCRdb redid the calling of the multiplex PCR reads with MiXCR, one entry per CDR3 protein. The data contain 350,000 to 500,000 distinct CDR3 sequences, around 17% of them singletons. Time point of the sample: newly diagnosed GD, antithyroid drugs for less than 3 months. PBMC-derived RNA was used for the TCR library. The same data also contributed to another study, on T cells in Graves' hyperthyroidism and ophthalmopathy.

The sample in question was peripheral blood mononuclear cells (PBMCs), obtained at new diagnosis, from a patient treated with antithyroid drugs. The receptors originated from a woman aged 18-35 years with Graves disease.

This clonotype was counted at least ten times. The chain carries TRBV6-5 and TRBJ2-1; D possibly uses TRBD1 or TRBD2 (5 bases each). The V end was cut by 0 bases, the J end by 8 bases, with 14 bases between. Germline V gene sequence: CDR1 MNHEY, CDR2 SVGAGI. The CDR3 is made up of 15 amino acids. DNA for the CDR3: TGTGCCAGCAGTTACTCTATGGGACGGTTCGATGAGCAGTTCTTC. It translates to CASSYSMGRFDEQFF.

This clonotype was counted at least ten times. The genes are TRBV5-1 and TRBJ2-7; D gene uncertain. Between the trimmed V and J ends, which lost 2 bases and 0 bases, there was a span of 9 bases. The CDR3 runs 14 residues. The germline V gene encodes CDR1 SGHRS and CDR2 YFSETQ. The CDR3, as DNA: TGCGCCAGCAGCTTAAATAGGGCCTCCTACGAGCAGTACTTC. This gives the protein CASSLNRASYEQYF.

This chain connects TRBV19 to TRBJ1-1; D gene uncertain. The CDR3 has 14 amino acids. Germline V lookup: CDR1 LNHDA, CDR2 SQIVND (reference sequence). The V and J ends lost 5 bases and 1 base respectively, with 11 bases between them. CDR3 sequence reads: CASSPRHPNTEAFF. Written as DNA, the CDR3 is TGTGCCAGTAGTCCGAGACACCCGAACACTGAAGCTTTCTTT.

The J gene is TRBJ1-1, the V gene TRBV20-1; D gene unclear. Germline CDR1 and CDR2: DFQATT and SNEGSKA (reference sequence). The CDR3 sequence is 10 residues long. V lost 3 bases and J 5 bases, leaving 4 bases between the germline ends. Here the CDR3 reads CSASRTEAFF. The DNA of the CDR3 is TGCAGTGCTAGTAGGACTGAAGCTTTCTTT.

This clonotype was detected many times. The CDR3 bases are TGTGCCAGCAGTACCCCAACAGAGACCCAGTACTTC. Protein product: CASSTPTETQYF. This chain joins TRBV28 and TRBJ2-5; D call uncertain. The CDR3 loop spans 12 amino acids. V lost 5 bases and J 4 bases, leaving 8 bases between the germline ends. Germline V gene lookup returns CDR1 MDHEN and CDR2 SYDVKM. Combining the CDR3 with reference TRBV28 and TRBJ2-5 gives the whole variable domain DVKVTQSSRYLVKRTGEKVFLECVQDMDHENMFWYRQDPGLGLRLIYFSYDVKMKEKGDIPEGYSVSREKKERFSLILESASTNQTSMYLCASSTPTETQYFGPGTRLLVL.

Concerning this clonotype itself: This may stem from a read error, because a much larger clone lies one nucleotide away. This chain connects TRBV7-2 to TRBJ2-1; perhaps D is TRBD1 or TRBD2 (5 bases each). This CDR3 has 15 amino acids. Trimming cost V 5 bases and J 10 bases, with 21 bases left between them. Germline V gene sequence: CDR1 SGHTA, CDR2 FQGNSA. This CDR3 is CASSDYRNPAYEQFF. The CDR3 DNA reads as TGTGCCAGCAGCGACTACAGGAACCCTGCCTACGAGCAGTTCTTC.

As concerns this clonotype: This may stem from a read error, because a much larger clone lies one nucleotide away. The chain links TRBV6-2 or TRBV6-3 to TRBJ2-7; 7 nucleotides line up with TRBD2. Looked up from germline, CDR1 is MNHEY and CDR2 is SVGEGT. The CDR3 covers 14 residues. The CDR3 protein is CGSSWGEGAYEQYF. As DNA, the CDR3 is TGTGGCAGCAGTTGGGGGGAGGGCGCCTACGAGCAGTACTTC.

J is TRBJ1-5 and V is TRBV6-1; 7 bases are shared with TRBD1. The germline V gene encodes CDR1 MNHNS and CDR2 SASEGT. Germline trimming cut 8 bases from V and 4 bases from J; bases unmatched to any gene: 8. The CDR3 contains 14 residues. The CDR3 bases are TGTGCCAGCCTGAAGGGACAGTCAAATCAGCCCCAGCATTTT. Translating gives CASLKGQSNQPQHF.

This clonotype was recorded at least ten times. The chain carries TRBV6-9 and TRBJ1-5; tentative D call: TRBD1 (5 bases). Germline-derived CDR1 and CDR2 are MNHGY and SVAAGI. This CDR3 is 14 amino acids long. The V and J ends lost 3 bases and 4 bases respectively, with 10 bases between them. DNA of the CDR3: TGTGCCAGCAGTTACTCCCGGACAAATCAGCCCCAGCATTTT. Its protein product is CASSYSRTNQPQHF.

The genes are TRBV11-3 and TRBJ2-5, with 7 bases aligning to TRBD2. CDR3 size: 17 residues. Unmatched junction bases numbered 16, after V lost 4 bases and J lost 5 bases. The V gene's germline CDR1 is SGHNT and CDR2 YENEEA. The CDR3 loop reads CASSSPWRVAGEETQYF. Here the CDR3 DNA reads TGTGCCAGCAGCTCTCCCTGGAGGGTAGCGGGCGAGGAGACCCAGTACTTC.

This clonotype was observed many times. CDR3 in DNA: TGTGCCAGCAGTTTGGGACAGGGCACAGATACGCAGTATTTT. Translated: CASSLGQGTDTQYF. The chain couples TRBV27 to TRBJ2-3, with 8 bases that match TRBD1. J lost 1 base, V lost 3 bases, and 0 bases had no gene match. CDR3 length equals 14 residues. The germline V gene has CDR1 MNHEY and CDR2 SMNVEV (reference sequence).

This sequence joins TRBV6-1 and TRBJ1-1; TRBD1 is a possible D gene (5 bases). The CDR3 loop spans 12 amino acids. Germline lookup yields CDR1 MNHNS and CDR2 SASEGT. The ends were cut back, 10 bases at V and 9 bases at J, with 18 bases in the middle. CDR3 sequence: CATWRVGAQAFF. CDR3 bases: TGTGCCACCTGGCGGGTAGGGGCTCAAGCTTTCTTT.

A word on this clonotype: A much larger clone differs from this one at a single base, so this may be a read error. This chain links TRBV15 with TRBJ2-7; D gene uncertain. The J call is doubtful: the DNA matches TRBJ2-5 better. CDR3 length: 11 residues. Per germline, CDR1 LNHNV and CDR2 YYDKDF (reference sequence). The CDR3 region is CATSREETQYF. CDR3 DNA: TGTGCCACCAGCAGGGAAGAGACCCAGTACTTC.

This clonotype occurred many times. CDR3 DNA sequence: TGCAGCGTTGAAGATCCCTGGACAGCCGGAGGGGGTTATGGCTACACCTTC. Translating it yields CSVEDPWTAGGGYGYTF. V gene TRBV29-1 combines with J gene TRBJ1-2; a weak D match, TRBD1 (6 bases). The CDR3 sequence is 17 residues long. The V end was cut by 0 bases, the J end by 5 bases, with 22 bases between. In germline, CDR1 is SQVTM, CDR2 ANQGSEA.

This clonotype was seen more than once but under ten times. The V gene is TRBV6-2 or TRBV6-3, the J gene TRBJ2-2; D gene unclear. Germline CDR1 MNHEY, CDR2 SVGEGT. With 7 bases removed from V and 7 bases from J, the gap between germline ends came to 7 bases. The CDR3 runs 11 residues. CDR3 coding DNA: TGTGCCAGCACCGAGGACGGGGAGCTGTTTTTT. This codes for CASTEDGELFF.

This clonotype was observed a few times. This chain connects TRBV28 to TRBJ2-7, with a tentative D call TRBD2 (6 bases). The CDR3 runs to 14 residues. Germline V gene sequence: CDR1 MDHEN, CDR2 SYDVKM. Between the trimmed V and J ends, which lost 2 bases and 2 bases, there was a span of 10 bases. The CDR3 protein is CASSLETSPYEQYF. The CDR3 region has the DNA TGTGCCAGCAGTTTAGAAACTAGCCCCTACGAGCAGTACTTC.

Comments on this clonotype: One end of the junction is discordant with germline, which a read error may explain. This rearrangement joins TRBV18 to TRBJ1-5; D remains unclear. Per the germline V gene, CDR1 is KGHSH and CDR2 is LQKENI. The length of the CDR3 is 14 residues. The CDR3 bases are TGTGCCATCTCACCAAACGACAGCAATCAGCCCCAGCATTTT. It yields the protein CAISPNDSNQPQHF.

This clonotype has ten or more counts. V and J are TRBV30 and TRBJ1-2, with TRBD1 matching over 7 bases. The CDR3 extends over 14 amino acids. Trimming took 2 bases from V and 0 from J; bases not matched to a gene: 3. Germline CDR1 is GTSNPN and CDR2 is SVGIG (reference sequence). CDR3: CAWSPGQPNYGYTF. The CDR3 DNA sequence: TGTGCCTGGAGTCCGGGACAGCCTAACTATGGCTACACCTTC. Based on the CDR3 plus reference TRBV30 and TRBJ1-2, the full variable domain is SQTIHQWPATLVQPVGSPLSLECTVEGTSNPNLYWYRQAAGRGLQLLFYSVGIGQISSEVPQNLSASRPQDRQFILSSKKLLLSDSGFYLCAWSPGQPNYGYTFGSGTRLTVV.

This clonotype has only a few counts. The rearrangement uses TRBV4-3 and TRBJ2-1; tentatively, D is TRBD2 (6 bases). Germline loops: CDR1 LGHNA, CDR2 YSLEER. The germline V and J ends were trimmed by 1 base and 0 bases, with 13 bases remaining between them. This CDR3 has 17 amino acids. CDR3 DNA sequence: TGCGCCAGCAGCCAAGGGCGGAGTAGCGGCTCCTACAATGAGCAGTTCTTC. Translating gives CASSQGRSSGSYNEQFF.

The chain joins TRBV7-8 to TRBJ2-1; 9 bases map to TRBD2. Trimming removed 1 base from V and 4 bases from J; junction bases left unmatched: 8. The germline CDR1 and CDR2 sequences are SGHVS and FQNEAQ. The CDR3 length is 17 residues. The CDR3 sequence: CASSLGLLAGLYNEQFF. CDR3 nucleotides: TGTGCCAGCAGCTTAGGGCTTCTAGCGGGATTATACAATGAGCAGTTCTTC.

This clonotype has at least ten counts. This CDR3 is CASSPGQGASEQYF. CDR3 DNA: TGTGCCAGCTCGCCAGGACAGGGGGCGAGTGAGCAGTACTTC. This chain joins TRBV18 and TRBJ2-7; 11 bases map to TRBD1. The CDR3 loop spans 14 amino acids. J gave up 7 bases and V 6 bases, and 8 bases lay outside the gene matches. Germline CDR1 KGHSH, CDR2 LQKENI.

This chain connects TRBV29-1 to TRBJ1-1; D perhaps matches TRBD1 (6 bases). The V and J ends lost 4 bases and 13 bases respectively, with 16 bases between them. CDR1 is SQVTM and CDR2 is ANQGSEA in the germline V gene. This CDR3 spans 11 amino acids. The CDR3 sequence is CSVARGQTFFF. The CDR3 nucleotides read TGCAGCGTTGCCCGTGGACAGACTTTTTTCTTT. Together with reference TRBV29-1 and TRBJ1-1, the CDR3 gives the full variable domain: SAVISQKPSRDICQRGTSLTIQCQVDSQVTMMFWYRQQPGQSLTLIATANQGSEATYESGFVIDKFPISRPNLTFSTLTVSNMSPEDSSIYLCSVARGQTFFFGQGTRLTVV.